These 24 T cell receptor beta chains were all obtained from the same sample, sequenced in a study of shared clonotypes between healthy human individuals (TCRdb year 2020). Libraries came from the immunoSEQ multiplex PCR assay. This immuneACCESS table, as held by TCRdb, lists in-frame sequences with V and J called but not all clones. Of the missing ones, under half trace to an unresolved V gene in checked studies; the others have no known cause. For this sample there are some 1.4 million clones; 96% appear just once. The ten largest make up approximately 1.2% of the sample. Sequencing was performed on naive CD4+ T cells sorted from blood. The cell subset or site label, as the study defines it: CD45RA+ positively selected. These receptors all come from a man aged 30-40 years in good health.

DNA for the CDR3: TGTGCCAGCTCACCACGACCGGGCGCCACTGAAGCTTTCTTT. It codes for CASSPRPGATEAFF. The gene calls are TRBV18 and TRBJ1-1; no definite D call. CDR3 length: 14 residues. Trimming took off 1 base at V and 4 bases at J, with 10 bases between the two ends. The germline CDR1 and CDR2 sequences are KGHSH and LQKENI.

The chain couples TRBV6-4 to TRBJ2-7; D is ambiguous. Germline V gene lookup returns CDR1 MRHNA and CDR2 SNTAGT. Between the trimmed V and J ends, which lost 4 bases and 2 bases, there was a span of 12 bases. CDR3 length: 14 residues. CDR3 amino acids: CASSAVGNAYEQYF. The CDR3 DNA follows: TGTGCCAGCAGTGCTGTGGGTAATGCCTACGAGCAGTACTTC.

The genes are TRBV25-1 and TRBJ2-7; 7 bases are shared with TRBD1. The CDR3 totals 14 residues. From germline, CDR1 is MGHDK and CDR2 SYGVNS. Trimming at V came to 3 bases and at J to 7 bases, leaving 9 bases not matched to a gene. CDR3 DNA: TGTGCCAGCAGTGATCGAACAGGGGTGTGGGAGCAGTACTTC. Its translation is CASSDRTGVWEQYF.

The chain carries TRBV15 and TRBJ2-1; TRBD1 matches at 11 bases. Germline V gene data show CDR1 as LNHNV and CDR2 as YYDKDF (reference sequence). The CDR3 totals 17 residues. V dropped 0 bases and J dropped 4; count of bases not matched to a gene: 5. CDR3 region: CATSREGTGGTYNEQFF. The CDR3 nucleotides read TGTGCCACCAGCAGAGAGGGGACAGGGGGAACGTACAATGAGCAGTTCTTC.

The J gene is TRBJ1-2, the V gene TRBV6-1, with D uncertain. Trimming shortened V by 4 bases and J by 4 bases, and 10 bases separated the two germline ends. Germline V gives CDR1 MNHNS, CDR2 SASEGT. The CDR3 consists of 13 residues. CDR3 nucleotides: TGTGCCAGCAGTGGAGAGGCGGTCTATGGCTACACCTTC. This codes for CASSGEAVYGYTF.

This rearrangement joins TRBV4-3 to TRBJ2-3; D uncertain. Germline CDR1 is LGHNA and CDR2 is YSLEER. V was trimmed by 5 bases and J by 6 bases, leaving 12 bases between them. The CDR3 is made up of 13 amino acids. This CDR3 reads CASSARLSDTQYF. The CDR3 coding sequence is TGCGCCAGCAGCGCCCGACTGTCCGATACGCAGTATTTT.

The chain has TRBV27 and TRBJ1-1; possible D gene TRBD1, 6 bases. This CDR3 has 14 residues. Trimming shortened V by 5 bases and J by 4 bases, and 14 bases separated the two germline ends. From germline, CDR1 is MNHEY and CDR2 SMNVEV (reference sequence). DNA of the CDR3: TGTGCCAGCAGTATAGGGGGTCGGGTCACTGAAGCTTTCTTT. Its translation: CASSIGGRVTEAFF.

The rearrangement uses TRBV5-1 and TRBJ2-1; TRBD2 matches 12 bases. Germline CDR1 reads SGHRS; CDR2 reads YFSETQ. This CDR3 comprises 18 residues. The ends lost 6 bases at V and 4 bases at J; junction bases unmatched: 14. CDR3 sequence reads: CASTIPPRTSGEYNEQFF. As DNA, the CDR3 is TGCGCCAGCACCATCCCCCCGAGGACTAGCGGGGAGTACAATGAGCAGTTCTTC.

This clone has a handful of counts. V is TRBV2 and J is TRBJ2-5; D is unclear. Between the trimmed V and J ends, which lost 5 bases and 2 bases, there was a span of 6 bases. Germline V gene data show CDR1 as SNHLY and CDR2 as FYNNEI. The CDR3 length is 12 residues. CDR3 coding DNA: TGTGCCAGCAGTCTTCAGCAAGAGACCCAGTACTTC. This translates into CASSLQQETQYF.

This chain uses TRBV5-4 with TRBJ2-1; weak D call: TRBD1 (6 bases). CDR3 length: 13 residues. Germline V gene lookup returns CDR1 SGHNT and CDR2 YYREEE (reference sequence). Trimming stripped 4 bases from V and 12 bases from J, with 17 bases between. Here the CDR3 reads CASSRDRPQGQFF. The CDR3 DNA reads as TGTGCCAGCAGCCGTGACAGGCCGCAGGGGCAGTTCTTC.

This chain connects TRBV5-6 to TRBJ2-7; possible D gene TRBD2, 6 bases. The CDR3 sequence is 16 residues long. Trimming cost V 4 bases and J 4 bases, with 21 bases left between them. From germline, CDR1 is SGHDT and CDR2 YYEEEE. For the CDR3, the DNA is TGTGCCAGCAGCACCGGGACTCCCCGAGGGATATACGAGCAGTACTTC. Protein: CASSTGTPRGIYEQYF.

The V and J genes are TRBV14 and TRBJ2-5; 9 bases match TRBD1. The V and J ends lost 2 bases and 1 base, in that order; junction bases with no gene match: 14. CDR1 and CDR2 (germline): SGHDN, FVKESK. This CDR3 has 19 residues. CDR3 sequence: CASSQKTGTGRITQETQYF. DNA of the CDR3: TGTGCCAGCAGCCAAAAGACCGGGACAGGGCGAATTACCCAAGAGACCCAGTACTTC. The full variable domain, completed using reference TRBV14 and TRBJ2-5, is EAGVTQFPSHSVIEKGQTVTLRCDPISGHDNLYWYRRVMGKEIKFLLHFVKESKQDESGMPNNRFLAERTGGTYSTLKVQPAELEDSGVYFCASSQKTGTGRITQETQYFGPGTRLLVL.

CDR3 protein: CASFEAGVGEKLFF. The CDR3 DNA sequence: TGTGCCAGCTTCGAGGCCGGTGTGGGTGAAAAACTGTTTTTT. The V gene is TRBV28, the J gene TRBJ1-4; D not certain. Germline CDR1 MDHEN, CDR2 SYDVKM. Trimming stripped 8 bases from V and 7 bases from J, with 17 bases between. This CDR3 has 14 amino acids.

This chain's CDR3 is CASMNPVDTQYF. The CDR3 region has the DNA TGTGCCAGCATGAACCCGGTGGATACGCAGTATTTT. This chain joins TRBV25-1 and TRBJ2-3; D is undetermined. Trimming cost V 7 bases and J 6 bases, with 11 bases left between them. Germline V gene data show CDR1 as MGHDK and CDR2 as SYGVNS. This CDR3 has 12 residues.

The chain employs TRBV6-5 and TRBJ1-3, with D possibly being TRBD1 (5 bases). This CDR3 contains 15 residues. V was pared by 2 bases and J by 0 bases, with 8 bases between. Germline assignment: CDR1 MNHEY and CDR2 SVGAGI. As DNA, the CDR3 is TGTGCCAGCAGTTACACAGGCACCTCTGGAAACACCATATATTTT. As protein: CASSYTGTSGNTIYF.

This chain links TRBV6-5 with TRBJ1-4; 8 bases agree with TRBD1. Losses at the gene ends were 3 bases for V and 13 bases for J; bases not matched to a gene: 13. CDR3 length: 15 amino acids. Germline assignment: CDR1 MNHEY and CDR2 SVGAGI. The CDR3: CASSYRARQGSRLFF. In nucleotides, the CDR3 is TGTGCCAGCAGTTATCGCGCGAGACAGGGGAGTAGACTGTTTTTT.

This clone was seen only once. At one end the junction does not follow the germline gene, possibly because of a read error. This rearrangement joins TRBV6-5 to TRBJ2-7, with D perhaps matching TRBD2 (5 bases). The CDR3 loop spans 14 amino acids. The germline gives CDR1 MNHEY, CDR2 SVGAGI. The DNA of the CDR3 is TGTGCCAGCAGTCTCCTCCCATCGGGGAATGAGCAGTTCTTT. It codes for CASSLLPSGNEQFF.

The CDR3 is CASSVVGRAGEGYNEQFF. CDR3 coding DNA: TGTGCCAGCAGCGTAGTCGGACGGGCGGGAGAGGGCTACAATGAGCAGTTCTTC. The chain links TRBV9 to TRBJ2-1; 7 bases fit TRBD2. V lost 0 bases and J lost 3; bases outside the gene matches: 12. The germline V gene encodes CDR1 SGDLS and CDR2 YYNGEE. The CDR3 length is 18 residues.

The J gene is TRBJ1-1, the V gene TRBV7-9, with TRBD1 matching over 10 bases. From germline, CDR1 is SEHNR and CDR2 FQNEAQ (reference sequence). The CDR3 totals 18 residues. After removal of 6 bases from V and 0 bases from J, the junction contained 13 bases not matched to a gene. The chain's CDR3 is CASSFRFGTGVMNTEAFF. In nucleotides, the CDR3 is TGTGCCAGCAGTTTCCGCTTTGGGACAGGGGTCATGAACACTGAAGCTTTCTTT.

The CDR3 loop reads CASSPPGGNEQFF. CDR3 in DNA: TGTGCCAGCAGCCCGCCTGGGGGCAATGAGCAGTTCTTC. This chain joins TRBV7-9 and TRBJ2-1; D may correspond to TRBD1 or TRBD2 (5 bases each). The CDR3 length is 13 residues. Germline CDR1 and CDR2: SEHNR and FQNEAQ (reference sequence). Trimming pared 5 bases from V and 6 bases from J, leaving 11 bases between.

The V gene is TRBV6-5, the J gene TRBJ1-4; D not certain. CDR3 size: 15 residues. Trimming pared 5 bases from V and 3 bases from J, leaving 13 bases between. Germline V gene sequence: CDR1 MNHEY, CDR2 SVGAGI. The CDR3 loop is CASSQIGRANEKLFF. The CDR3 DNA reads TGTGCCAGCAGTCAGATCGGGCGAGCTAATGAAAAACTGTTTTTT.

The chain recombines TRBV11-3 with TRBJ2-3; D gene ambiguous. Trimming took off 2 bases at V and 6 bases at J, with 9 bases between the two ends. CDR1 and CDR2 from the germline V gene are SGHNT and YENEEA. The CDR3 extends over 13 amino acids. The CDR3 reads CASSLRSLDTQYF. The CDR3 region has the DNA TGTGCCAGCAGCTTAAGGTCGCTGGATACGCAGTATTTT. The variable domain in full, completed from reference TRBV11-3 and TRBJ2-3, reads EAGVVQSPRYKIIEKKQPVAFWCNPISGHNTLYWYLQNLGQGPELLIRYENEEAVDDSQLPKDRFSAERLKGVDSTLKIQPAELGDSAVYLCASSLRSLDTQYFGPGTRLTVL.

This chain joins TRBV4-1 and TRBJ2-3; TRBD2 aligns across 8 bases. The V and J ends lost 0 bases and 3 bases, in that order; junction bases with no gene match: 8. Germline V lookup: CDR1 MGHRA, CDR2 YSYEKL. This CDR3 has 17 residues. The CDR3 region is CASSQDPSGRGTDTQYF. The CDR3 DNA follows: TGCGCCAGCAGCCAAGATCCCAGCGGGAGAGGGACAGATACGCAGTATTTT.

This chain links TRBV9 with TRBJ2-1; TRBD2 agrees at 7 bases. The CDR3 consists of 16 residues. The J segment lost 1 base and the V segment lost 0 bases, leaving 4 bases of the junction unmatched. The germline gives CDR1 SGDLS, CDR2 YYNGEE. CDR3 amino acids: CASSVDGSGSYNEQFF. CDR3 DNA sequence: TGTGCCAGCAGCGTAGACGGTAGCGGGTCCTACAATGAGCAGTTCTTC.